Presented here are 10 T cell receptor beta chains from one specimen sequenced in a study of T cells in Graves' hyperthyroidism and ophthalmopathy. From RNA transcripts, TCR beta CDR3 regions were amplified. Primed by the HTBI set, a first-round RT-PCR was run on the TCR CDR3. One entry per CDR3 protein results from TCRdb running MiXCR on the multiplex PCR reads. Here the sample spans over 150,000 distinct CDR3 sequences, roughly a sixth being singletons. The specimen sequenced was blood. The receptor set was obtained from a woman between 45 and 65 years old with Graves' hyperthyroidism.

There are many counts of this clonotype. CDR3 loop: CSANGQKNTGELFF. CDR3 DNA sequence: TGCAGTGCTAACGGCCAGAAAAACACCGGGGAGCTGTTTTTT. This sequence joins TRBV20-1 and TRBJ2-2; D unclear. Germline CDR1 is DFQATT and CDR2 is SNEGSKA (reference sequence). This CDR3 region has 14 residues. Trimming removed 4 bases from V and 2 bases from J, with 11 bases in between.

This clonotype was observed a few times. J is TRBJ1-2 and V is TRBV28; D perhaps matches TRBD1 (5 bases). The CDR3 is made up of 13 amino acids. Germline-derived CDR1 and CDR2 are MDHEN and SYDVKM. The CDR3 region is CVTASYSNYGYTF. Written as DNA, the CDR3 is TGTGTGACAGCCTCCTATTCTAACTATGGCTACACCTTC.

Of note for this clonotype: A read error is possible here, since a much larger clone lies one base away. The rearrangement uses TRBV7-9 and TRBJ2-7; D is unresolved. The DNA end is more similar to TRBJ2-1, so the J call may be wrong. This CDR3 has 12 residues. Germline V lookup: CDR1 SEHNR, CDR2 FQNEAQ (reference sequence). The chain's CDR3 is CAAGDGSYEQFF. The CDR3 region has the DNA TGTGCCGCCGGTGACGGCAGCTACGAGCAGTTCTTC.

A few counts support this clonotype. The genes are TRBV27 and TRBJ2-2; D not resolved. Germline values: CDR1 MNHEY, CDR2 SMNVEV (reference sequence). The CDR3 spans 14 residues. Trimming removed 8 bases from V and 1 base from J, with 11 bases in between. The CDR3 loop reads CASRRDRNTGELFF. The DNA for the CDR3 is TGTGCCAGCCGCCGCGATAGGAACACCGGGGAGCTGTTTTTT.

This chain uses TRBV30 with TRBJ2-7, with D possibly being TRBD1 (5 bases). Germline V gene data show CDR1 as GTSNPN and CDR2 as SVGIG (reference sequence). V was clipped by 4 bases and J by 1 base, with 5 bases between them. The CDR3 is made up of 11 amino acids. Here the CDR3 DNA reads TGTGCCTGGACAGGGTCCTACGAGCAGTACTTC. It specifies CAWTGSYEQYF.

This clonotype has at least ten counts. The CDR3 coding sequence is TGTGCCAGCAGTTACTCGTTGGCTAGCGAGACTTACTTC. Residues: CASSYSLASETYF. This rearrangement joins TRBV6-5 to TRBJ2-5, with a possible D match to TRBD2 (6 bases). CDR3 length equals 13 residues. The germline V and J ends were trimmed by 0 bases and 14 bases, with 16 bases remaining between them. The germline CDR1 and CDR2 sequences are MNHEY and SVGAGI.

The chain recombines TRBV4-1 with TRBJ2-5; the D call may be TRBD1 or TRBD2 (5 bases each). Deletions cut 5 bases from V and 3 bases from J, with 19 bases between. Germline loops: CDR1 MGHRA, CDR2 YSYEKL. CDR3 length: 16 amino acids. The CDR3 nucleotides read TGCGCCAGCAGCGAGGGGATTTTAAGAATGAAAGAGACCCAGTACTTC. Residues: CASSEGILRMKETQYF.

CDR3 protein: CASSLTGTGDEQYF. The CDR3 DNA follows: TGCGCCAGCAGCCTAACAGGGACAGGGGACGAGCAGTACTTC. The rearrangement uses TRBV4-3 and TRBJ2-7; TRBD1 matches at 10 bases. The V segment lost 4 bases and the J segment 5 bases; nucleotides outside the gene matches: 5. The CDR3 length is 14 residues. Germline assignment: CDR1 LGHNA and CDR2 YSLEER.

This clonotype was counted many times. V is TRBV6-1 and J is TRBJ2-3; the D gene is possibly TRBD1 (5 bases). V dropped 8 bases and J dropped 7 bases, with 28 bases sitting between them. Germline CDR1 reads MNHNS; CDR2 reads SASEGT. CDR3 length equals 17 residues. CDR3 nucleotide sequence: TGTGCCAGCGGAGCCCCCAAATCTCCTCTCACAGGATATACGCAGTATTTT. Protein product: CASGAPKSPLTGYTQYF.

This clonotype was found many times. The genes are TRBV6-1 and TRBJ2-7; 7 bases fit TRBD2. The CDR3 spans 15 residues. Germline V gene sequence: CDR1 MNHNS, CDR2 SASEGT. The V and J ends lost 5 bases and 6 bases, in that order; junction bases with no gene match: 13. Written as DNA, the CDR3 is TGTGCCAGCAGTCCCCGGGGAGGGTTTAGCGGCGAGCAGTACTTC. This gives the protein CASSPRGGFSGEQYF.